These 24 T cell receptor beta chains were all obtained from the same sample, sequenced in a study of T cells in Graves' hyperthyroidism and ophthalmopathy. Researchers amplified the TCR beta CDR3 regions from RNA transcripts. The HTBI primer set was used in a first-round RT-PCR of the TCR CDR3. TCRdb re-called the multiplex PCR reads with MiXCR, one entry per CDR3 protein. The sample contains around 56,000 distinct CDR3 sequences, about 49% of which appear only once. Source material: blood. These receptors came from a woman aged 25 to 39 with Graves' ophthalmopathy.

Of note for this clonotype: It is likely a read error, because the conserved phenylalanine at the end of the CDR3 is missing. The gene calls are TRBV5-5 and TRBJ1-5; 8 bases are shared with TRBD1. CDR1 SGHKS and CDR2 YYEKEE come from the germline V gene (reference sequence). Losses at the gene ends were 5 bases for V and 7 bases for J; bases not matched to a gene: 8. The CDR3 is made up of 14 amino acids. CDR3 coding DNA: TGTGCCAGCAGTGGGGGGACAGGTAAGCAGCCCCAGCATTGT. This gives the protein CASSGGTGKQPQHC.

This clonotype has more than one count but fewer than ten. The J gene is TRBJ2-6, the V gene TRBV28; D not certain. Germline CDR1 MDHEN, CDR2 SYDVKM. Trimming took 4 bases from V and 0 from J, leaving 10 bases between them. The length of the CDR3 is 16 residues. As DNA, the CDR3 is TGTGCCAGCAGTTCTACTTGGGGCTCTGGGGCCAACGTCCTGACTTTC. This encodes CASSSTWGSGANVLTF.

This chain links TRBV20-1 with TRBJ2-7; tentatively, D is TRBD2 (5 bases). This CDR3 has 15 amino acids. With 0 bases removed from V and 2 bases from J, the gap between germline ends came to 14 bases. Germline V gene sequence: CDR1 DFQATT, CDR2 SNEGSKA (reference sequence). CDR3 bases: TGCAGTGCTAGAGATTCGGCGGGCTCCACCTACGAGCAGTACTTC. As protein: CSARDSAGSTYEQYF.

The J gene is TRBJ2-6, the V gene TRBV7-3; D not resolved. The CDR3 length is 13 residues. The V and J ends lost 5 bases and 3 bases respectively, with 5 bases between them. Germline V gives CDR1 SGHTA, CDR2 FQGTGA. The CDR3 DNA reads as TGTGCCAGCAGCGGAAATGGGGCCAACGTCCTGACTTTC. As protein: CASSGNGANVLTF.

As for this clonotype: A much larger clone lies a single base off, so this may be a read error. The CDR3 here is CASSPMGRELNEEQFF. CDR3 bases: TGTGCCAGCAGCCCAATGGGGAGGGAACTCAACGAGGAGCAGTTCTTC. The chain recombines TRBV3-1 with TRBJ2-1; 7 bases fit TRBD2. The CDR3 is 16 amino acids. Germline V CDR1 and CDR2: LGHDT, YNNKEL (reference sequence). The V gene end was trimmed by 4 bases and the J gene end by 10 bases; junction bases not matched to a gene: 16.

A note on this clonotype: This could be a read error, since a much larger clone is one nucleotide away. The chain joins TRBV28 to TRBJ1-5, with D maybe TRBD1 (5 bases). The CDR3 consists of 15 residues. The V and J ends lost 8 bases and 3 bases respectively, with 17 bases between them. Germline values: CDR1 MDHEN, CDR2 SYDVKM. The chain's CDR3 is CASGKRQGVNQPQHF. CDR3 nucleotide sequence: TGTGCCAGCGGGAAGAGGCAGGGAGTCAATCAGCCCCAGCATTTT.

The chain employs TRBV5-1 and TRBJ1-5; D is possibly TRBD1 (5 bases). Germline CDR1 SGHRS, CDR2 YFSETQ. This CDR3 has 18 amino acids. The V end was cut by 0 bases, the J end by 3 bases, with 19 bases between. The CDR3 DNA follows: TGCGCCAGCAGCTTGGGAACTCTGGGGGAGGGTGACAATCAGCCCCAGCATTTT. It codes for CASSLGTLGEGDNQPQHF.

This chain links TRBV28 with TRBJ1-2; no clear D. The CDR3 consists of 13 residues. Trimming left V 6 bases short and J 8 bases short, with 16 bases between. Germline V gene data show CDR1 as MDHEN and CDR2 as SYDVKM. CDR3 in DNA: TGTGCCAGCAGCCCCCCAGAGCTAAAGGGCTACACCTTC. This sequence encodes CASSPPELKGYTF.

This rearrangement joins TRBV20-1 to TRBJ2-3, with D perhaps matching TRBD2 (6 bases). The CDR3 length is 15 residues. The ends were cut back, 0 bases at V and 1 base at J, with 11 bases in the middle. CDR1 DFQATT and CDR2 SNEGSKA come from the germline V gene (reference sequence). CDR3 in amino acids: CSARDRDFRTDTQYF. The CDR3 DNA follows: TGCAGTGCTAGAGACAGGGACTTCCGCACAGATACGCAGTATTTT.

This clonotype was counted many times. V and J are TRBV14 and TRBJ2-7, with 8 bases that match TRBD2. CDR3 length: 16 residues. Germline loops: CDR1 SGHDN, CDR2 FVKESK. The trim removed 4 bases at V and 6 bases at J, leaving 14 bases unmatched. CDR3 nucleotides: TGTGCCAGCAGCCCGATAGCTAGCGGGTACCTCTCCGAGCAGTACTTC. Its protein product is CASSPIASGYLSEQYF.

This clonotype was seen only once. A clone one base away is much larger, so this may be a read error. The chain employs TRBV6-2 or TRBV6-3 and TRBJ2-5, with TRBD2 matching over 10 bases. Germline CDR1 is MNHEY and CDR2 is SVGEGT. With V trimmed by 4 bases and J by 5 bases, 4 bases remained unmatched. The CDR3 totals 14 residues. CDR3: CASSSLAGVETQYF. The CDR3 region has the DNA TGTGCCAGCAGTTCTCTAGCGGGAGTTGAGACCCAGTACTTC.

V usage is TRBV20-1 and J usage is TRBJ2-2; D gene uncertain. Germline V CDR1 and CDR2: DFQATT, SNEGSKA (reference sequence). Trimming took off 6 bases at V and 0 bases at J, with 14 bases between the two ends. The CDR3 extends over 15 amino acids. CDR3 bases: TGCAGTGCCACGACGGGTGGGGCGAACACCGGGGAGCTGTTTTTT. It encodes CSATTGGANTGELFF.

The rearrangement links TRBV6-4 to TRBJ1-4; D perhaps matches TRBD1 (5 bases). CDR3 length: 13 amino acids. Trimming shortened V by 4 bases and J by 5 bases, and 8 bases separated the two germline ends. Per the germline V gene, CDR1 is MRHNA and CDR2 is SNTAGT. The CDR3 DNA sequence: TGTGCCAGCAGTGCCTGGGACAATGAAAAACTGTTTTTT. This translates into CASSAWDNEKLFF.

A note on this clonotype: The junction departs from the called germline gene at one end, perhaps through a read error. V gene TRBV11-2 combines with J gene TRBJ2-7; D possibly matches TRBD1 or TRBD2 (6 bases each). Germline CDR1 SGHAT, CDR2 FQNNGV. This CDR3 has 13 amino acids. The CDR3, as DNA: TGTGCCAGCAGCTCAGGACAGAACTACGAGCGGGACTTC. It encodes CASSSGQNYERDF.

This clonotype was observed at least ten times. This chain uses TRBV9 with TRBJ2-1; D perhaps matches TRBD2 (6 bases). V was shortened by 4 bases and J by 3 bases, with 11 bases between the two germline ends. This CDR3 is built from 14 residues. Germline lookup yields CDR1 SGDLS and CDR2 YYNGEE. The CDR3 spells CASSLGDFYNEQFF. In nucleotides, the CDR3 is TGTGCCAGCAGCCTAGGGGACTTCTACAATGAGCAGTTCTTC.

The chain combines TRBV7-9 with TRBJ2-2; 9 bases fit TRBD2. This CDR3 region has 14 residues. Germline V gives CDR1 SEHNR, CDR2 FQNEAQ (reference sequence). The junction had 4 bases not matched to a gene; V was cut back by 3 bases and J by 8 bases. CDR3 in amino acids: CASSLDGLAGELFF. The CDR3 DNA reads as TGTGCCAGCAGCTTGGATGGACTAGCGGGGGAGCTGTTTTTT.

The chain recombines TRBV10-2 with TRBJ2-2; 8 bases agree with TRBD2. Germline V gene data show CDR1 as WSHSY and CDR2 as SAAADI. This CDR3 region has 17 residues. With V trimmed by 1 base and J by 5 bases, 9 bases remained unmatched. The CDR3 region is CASSEFGTSIGTGELFF. The CDR3 nucleotides read TGCGCCAGCAGTGAGTTCGGGACTAGTATAGGTACCGGGGAGCTGTTTTTT.

This clonotype was recorded many times. The chain recombines TRBV28 with TRBJ2-1, with D possibly TRBD2 on 5 matching bases. The CDR3 spans 14 residues. V gave up 8 bases and J gave up 6 bases, with 17 bases separating them. Germline loops: CDR1 MDHEN, CDR2 SYDVKM. The CDR3 sequence is CASVEDPASNEQFF. CDR3 in DNA: TGTGCCAGCGTGGAGGATCCCGCGAGCAATGAGCAGTTCTTC.

In its sample, this clonotype was seen once. The junction departs from germline at one end; a sequencing error may be responsible. The rearrangement joins TRBV5-4 to TRBJ1-2; the D gene is possibly TRBD1 (6 bases). Germline V gives CDR1 SGHNT, CDR2 YYREEE (reference sequence). The CDR3 is made up of 14 amino acids. The CDR3 sequence: CASSFPGADYGNTF. The CDR3 DNA is TGTGCCAGCAGCTTTCCGGGGGCGGACTATGGCAACACCTTC.

The gene calls are TRBV20-1 and TRBJ2-7; TRBD2 aligns across 8 bases. CDR1 is DFQATT and CDR2 is SNEGSKA in the germline V gene (reference sequence). This CDR3 contains 14 residues. This CDR3 reads CSILSGKSSYEQYF. The DNA for the CDR3 is TGCAGCATCCTTAGCGGGAAGAGCTCCTACGAGCAGTACTTC.

This chain uses TRBV20-1 with TRBJ1-5; a weak D match, TRBD1 (5 bases). The end of the DNA fits TRBJ2-3 better, so the J call may be wrong. CDR1 is DFQATT, CDR2 SNEGSKA, per germline (reference sequence). This CDR3 has 14 amino acids. CDR3 region: CSALLGHNNQPQYF. Here the CDR3 DNA reads TGCAGTGCTCTCTTGGGGCATAACAATCAGCCCCAGTATTTT.

The chain uses TRBV24-1 and TRBJ1-3, with TRBD1 matching over 10 bases. The J segment lost 6 bases and the V segment lost 4 bases, leaving 8 bases of the junction unmatched. Germline V lookup: CDR1 KGHDR, CDR2 SFDVKD. The CDR3 consists of 16 residues. The CDR3 region has the DNA TGTGCCACCAGTGACTCCGGACAGGGGGACAAAAACACCATATATTTT. It yields the protein CATSDSGQGDKNTIYF.

Many counts were recorded for this clonotype. The chain is built from TRBV18 and TRBJ1-6, with 7 bases aligning to TRBD1. The CDR3 consists of 16 residues. Germline CDR1 reads KGHSH; CDR2 reads LQKENI. V lost 1 base to trimming and J lost 5 bases; unmatched junction nucleotides: 5. CDR3 region: CASSPRQGRDNSPLHF. CDR3 nucleotide sequence: TGTGCCAGCTCACCACGACAGGGTCGCGATAATTCACCCCTCCACTTT.

This clonotype appeared many times. The CDR3 coding sequence is TGTGCCACCAGTGATCAGAAGGGACTAGCGGGAGAGCAGTTCTTC. Translation: CATSDQKGLAGEQFF. The rearrangement links TRBV24-1 to TRBJ2-1, with 13 bases lining up with TRBD2. The CDR3 runs to 15 residues. V gave up 3 bases and J gave up 10 bases; unmatched junction bases: 5. Germline CDR1 is KGHDR and CDR2 is SFDVKD.